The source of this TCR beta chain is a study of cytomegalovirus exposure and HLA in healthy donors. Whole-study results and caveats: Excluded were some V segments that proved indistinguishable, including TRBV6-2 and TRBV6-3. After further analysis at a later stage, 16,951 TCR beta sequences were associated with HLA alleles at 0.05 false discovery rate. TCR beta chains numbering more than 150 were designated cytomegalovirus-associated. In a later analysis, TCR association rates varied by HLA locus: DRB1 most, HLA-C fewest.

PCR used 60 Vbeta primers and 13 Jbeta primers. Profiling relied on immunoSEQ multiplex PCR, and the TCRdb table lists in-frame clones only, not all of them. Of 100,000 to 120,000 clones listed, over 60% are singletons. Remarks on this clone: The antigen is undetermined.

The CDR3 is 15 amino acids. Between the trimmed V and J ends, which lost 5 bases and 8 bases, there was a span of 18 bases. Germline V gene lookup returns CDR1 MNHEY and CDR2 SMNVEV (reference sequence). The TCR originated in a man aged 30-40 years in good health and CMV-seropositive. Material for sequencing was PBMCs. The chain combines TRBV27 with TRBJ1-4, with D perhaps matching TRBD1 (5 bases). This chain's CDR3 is CASSAVDPWGEKLFF. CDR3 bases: TGTGCCAGCAGTGCGGTGGACCCTTGGGGCGAAAAACTGTTTTTT.